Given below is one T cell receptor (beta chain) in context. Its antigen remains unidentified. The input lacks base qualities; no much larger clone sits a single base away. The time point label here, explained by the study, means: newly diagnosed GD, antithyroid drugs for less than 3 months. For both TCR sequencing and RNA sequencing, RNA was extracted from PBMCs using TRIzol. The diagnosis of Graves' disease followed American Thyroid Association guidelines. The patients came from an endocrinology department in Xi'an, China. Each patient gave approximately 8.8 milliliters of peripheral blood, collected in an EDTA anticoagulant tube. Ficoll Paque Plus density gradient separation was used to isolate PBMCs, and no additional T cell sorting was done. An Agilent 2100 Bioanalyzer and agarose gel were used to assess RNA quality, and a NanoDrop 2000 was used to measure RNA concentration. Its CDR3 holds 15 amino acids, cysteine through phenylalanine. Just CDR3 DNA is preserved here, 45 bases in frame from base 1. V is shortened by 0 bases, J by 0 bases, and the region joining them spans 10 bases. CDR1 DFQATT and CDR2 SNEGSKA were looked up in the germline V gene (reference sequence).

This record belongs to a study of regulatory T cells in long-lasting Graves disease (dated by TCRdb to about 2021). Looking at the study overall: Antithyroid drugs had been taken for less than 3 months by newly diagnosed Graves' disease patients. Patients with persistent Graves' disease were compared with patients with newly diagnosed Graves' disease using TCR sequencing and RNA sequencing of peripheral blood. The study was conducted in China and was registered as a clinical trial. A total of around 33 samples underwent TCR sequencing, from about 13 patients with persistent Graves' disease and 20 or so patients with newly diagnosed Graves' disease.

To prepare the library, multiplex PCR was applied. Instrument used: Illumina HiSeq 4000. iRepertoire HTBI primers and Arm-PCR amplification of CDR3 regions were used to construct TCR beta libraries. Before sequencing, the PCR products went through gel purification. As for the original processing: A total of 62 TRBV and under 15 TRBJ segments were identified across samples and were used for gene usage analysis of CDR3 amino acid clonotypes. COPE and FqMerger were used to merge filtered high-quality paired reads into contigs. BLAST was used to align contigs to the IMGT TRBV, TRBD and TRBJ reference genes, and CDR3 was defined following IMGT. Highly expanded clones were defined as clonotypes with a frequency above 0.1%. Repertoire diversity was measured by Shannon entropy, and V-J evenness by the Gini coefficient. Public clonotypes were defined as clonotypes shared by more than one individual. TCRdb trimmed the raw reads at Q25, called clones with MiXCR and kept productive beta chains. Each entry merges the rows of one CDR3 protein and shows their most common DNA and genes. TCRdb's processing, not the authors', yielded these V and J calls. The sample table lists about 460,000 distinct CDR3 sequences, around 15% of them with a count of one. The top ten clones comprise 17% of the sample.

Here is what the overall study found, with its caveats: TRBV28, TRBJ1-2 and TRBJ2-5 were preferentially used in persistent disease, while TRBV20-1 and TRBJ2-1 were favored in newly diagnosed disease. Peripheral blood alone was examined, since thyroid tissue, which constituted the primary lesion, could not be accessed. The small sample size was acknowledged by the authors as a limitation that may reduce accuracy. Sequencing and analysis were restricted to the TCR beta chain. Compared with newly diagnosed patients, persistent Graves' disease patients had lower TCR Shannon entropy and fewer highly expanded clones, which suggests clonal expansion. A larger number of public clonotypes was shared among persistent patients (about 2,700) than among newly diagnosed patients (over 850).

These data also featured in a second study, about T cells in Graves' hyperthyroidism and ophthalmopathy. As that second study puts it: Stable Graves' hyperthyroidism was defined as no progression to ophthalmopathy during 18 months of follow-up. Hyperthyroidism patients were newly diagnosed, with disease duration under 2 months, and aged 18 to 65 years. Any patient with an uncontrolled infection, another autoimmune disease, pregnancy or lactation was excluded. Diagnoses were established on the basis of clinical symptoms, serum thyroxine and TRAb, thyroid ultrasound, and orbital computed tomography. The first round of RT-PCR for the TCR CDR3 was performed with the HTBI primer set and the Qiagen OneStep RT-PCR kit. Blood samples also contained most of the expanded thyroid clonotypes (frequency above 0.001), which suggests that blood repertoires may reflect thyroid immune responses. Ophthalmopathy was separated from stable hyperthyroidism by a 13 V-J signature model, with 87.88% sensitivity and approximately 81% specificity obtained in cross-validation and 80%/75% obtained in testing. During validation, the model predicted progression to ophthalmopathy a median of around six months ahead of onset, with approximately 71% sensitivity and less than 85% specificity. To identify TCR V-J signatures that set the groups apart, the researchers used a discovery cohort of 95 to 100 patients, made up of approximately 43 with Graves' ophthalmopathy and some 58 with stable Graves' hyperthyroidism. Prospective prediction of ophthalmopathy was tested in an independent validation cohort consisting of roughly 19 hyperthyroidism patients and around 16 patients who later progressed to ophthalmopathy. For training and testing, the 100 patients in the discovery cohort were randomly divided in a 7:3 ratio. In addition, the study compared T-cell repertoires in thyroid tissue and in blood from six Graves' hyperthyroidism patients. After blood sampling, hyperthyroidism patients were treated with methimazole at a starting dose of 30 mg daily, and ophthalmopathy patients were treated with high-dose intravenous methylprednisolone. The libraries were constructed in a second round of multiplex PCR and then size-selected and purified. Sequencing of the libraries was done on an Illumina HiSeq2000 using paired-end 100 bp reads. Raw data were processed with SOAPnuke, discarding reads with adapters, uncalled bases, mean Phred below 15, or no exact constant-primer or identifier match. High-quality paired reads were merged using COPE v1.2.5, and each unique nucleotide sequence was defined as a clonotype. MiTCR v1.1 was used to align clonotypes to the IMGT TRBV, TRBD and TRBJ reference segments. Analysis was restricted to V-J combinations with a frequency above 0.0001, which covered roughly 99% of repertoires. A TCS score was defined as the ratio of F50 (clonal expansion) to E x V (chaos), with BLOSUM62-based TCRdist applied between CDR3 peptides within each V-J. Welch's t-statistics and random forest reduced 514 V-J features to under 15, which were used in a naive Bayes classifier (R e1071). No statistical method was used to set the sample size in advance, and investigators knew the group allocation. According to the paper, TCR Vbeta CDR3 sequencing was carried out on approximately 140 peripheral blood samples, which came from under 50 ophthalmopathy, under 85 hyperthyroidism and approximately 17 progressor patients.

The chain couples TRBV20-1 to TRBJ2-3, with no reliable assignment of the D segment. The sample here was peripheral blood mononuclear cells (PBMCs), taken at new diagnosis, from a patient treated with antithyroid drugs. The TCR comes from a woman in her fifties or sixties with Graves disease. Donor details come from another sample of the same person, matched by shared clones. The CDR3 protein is CSARDVETSTDTQYF. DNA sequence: TGCAGTGCTAGAGATGTCGAGACTAGCACAGATACGCAGTATTTT.